A selection of T cell receptor beta chains follows, all from one sample in a study of a mutant IDH1 vaccine in newly diagnosed glioma. The antigens of these receptors remain unknown. Clones were sequenced by immunoSEQ multiplex PCR, and TCRdb holds only the in-frame ones, with some missing. The sample consists of around 50,000 clones, around 80% of them appearing once. The input for sequencing was PBMCs, taken from a glioma patient whose treatment included an IDH1 peptide vaccine. The receptors come from a man in his forties or fifties with glioma. CDR3s include the opening cysteine and the closing phenylalanine or tryptophan. Fields, in order: D gene, clone size, V gene, J gene, CDR3 DNA, CDR3 protein. The D gene is left open where the match is weak. Clone sizes are given selectively: once, few, many, or a class where the clone is expanded.

NA,NA,TRBV5-1,TRBJ2-3,TGCGCCAGCAGCCCGACAGCTAGCACAGATACGCAGTATTTT,CASSPTASTDTQYF
TRBD2,NA,TRBV11-3,TRBJ2-2,TGTGCCAGCAGCCCAAGTTTTGGGACTAGAACCGGGGAGCTGTTTTTT,CASSPSFGTRTGELFF
NA,once,TRBV6-1,TRBJ1-2,TGTGCCAGCAGTGACAGGGCTGGCGGCTACACCTTC,CASSDRAGGYTF
NA,NA,TRBV29-1,TRBJ1-2,TGCAGCGTTGAAGATGTAGGGGCGGGCTACACCTTC,CSVEDVGAGYTF
NA,NA,TRBV6-6,TRBJ1-4,TGTGCCAGCAGAGAAATAGCAGGGACCACTAATGAAAAACTGTTTTTT,CASREIAGTTNEKLFF
NA,NA,TRBV19,TRBJ2-6,TGTGCCAGTAGTATAAGGGGACGGCTCTCTGGGGCCAACGTCCTGACTTTC,CASSIRGRLSGANVLTF
NA,NA,TRBV4-2,TRBJ2-1,TGTGCCAGCAGCCAAGTAACAGGGCCCTACAATGAGCAGTTCTTC,CASSQVTGPYNEQFF
NA,once,TRBV11-2,TRBJ1-1,TGTGCCAGCAGCTTAGCTCCGGCAAACACTGAAGCTTTCTTT,CASSLAPANTEAFF
NA,once,TRBV20-1,TRBJ1-2,TGCAGTGCTAGCCCGGGGGGCTACACCTTC,CSASPGGYTF
TRBD1,NA,TRBV30,TRBJ2-7,TGTGCCTGGAGTAAACAGGGGCTTTACGAGCAGTACTTC,CAWSKQGLYEQYF
NA,NA,TRBV7-9,TRBJ1-2,TGTGCCAGCAGCTTTTCCGGGACCCTTATTTATGGCTACACCTTC,CASSFSGTLIYGYTF
NA,medium-sized,TRBV27,TRBJ2-1,TGTGCCAGCAGTCGAACGGTAGGGGGCAATGAGCAGTTCTTC,CASSRTVGGNEQFF
TRBD1,once,TRBV2,TRBJ1-6,TGTGCCAGCAGTGAAGAGGGGGCCTTAGGGCCCCTCCACTTT,CASSEEGALGPLHF
NA,NA,TRBV7-9,TRBJ2-1,TGTGCCAGCAGCTTAGGTGGGCAAAGCTCCTACAATGAGCAGTTCTTC,CASSLGGQSSYNEQFF
NA,NA,TRBV5-4,TRBJ1-1,TGTGCCAGCAGCTCCAAGAGCAGGGTTGGAGGTGAAGCTTTCTTT,CASSSKSRVGGEAFF
NA,NA,TRBV30,TRBJ1-1,TGTGCCTGGAATCGGCCCCCAGGCCACACTGAAGCTTTCTTT,CAWNRPPGHTEAFF
NA,NA,TRBV7-9,TRBJ1-1,TGTGCCAGCAGCAGAGGGACACCTGAAGCTTTCTTT,CASSRGTPEAFF
NA,NA,TRBV5-1,TRBJ1-2,TGCGCCAGCAGCTTGGAAGGGGTCTATGGCTACACCTTC,CASSLEGVYGYTF
TRBD2,NA,TRBV7-3,TRBJ2-2,TGTGCCAGCAGCTTAAGAGGGGAGGGGACCGGGGAGCTGTTTTTT,CASSLRGEGTGELFF
NA,once,TRBV28,TRBJ2-1,TGTGCCAGCAGTTTGAACCCTCCCGGCCATGAGCAGTTCTTC,CASSLNPPGHEQFF
NA,few,TRBV7-9,TRBJ1-4,TGTGCCAGCAGCTGGGACATCAGAAGCGAAAAACTGTTTTTT,CASSWDIRSEKLFF
TRBD1,once,TRBV5-4,TRBJ1-1,TGTGCCAGCAGGCGTGACAGGGCGAACACTGAAGCTTTCTTT,CASRRDRANTEAFF
NA,few,TRBV29-1,TRBJ2-7,TGCAGCGCGGCCCCTACAGGGTCCTCCTACGAGCAGTACTTC,CSAAPTGSSYEQYF
NA,NA,TRBV6-1,TRBJ2-2,TGTGCCAGCACCAGGGGGGCCGGGGAGCTGTTTTTT,CASTRGAGELFF
NA,NA,TRBV5-6,TRBJ1-5,TGTGCCAGCACCCGGCGGGGAGAGCCCCAGCATTTT,CASTRRGEPQHF
TRBD2,once,TRBV4-1,TRBJ2-5,TGCGCCAGCAGCCAAATAGCGGGGGGAGAGACCCAGTACTTC,CASSQIAGGETQYF
NA,NA,TRBV19,TRBJ1-5,TGTGCCAGTAGTATTGGGCACCATGTTAATCAGCCCCAGCATTTT,CASSIGHHVNQPQHF
NA,once,TRBV6-5,TRBJ1-5,TGTGCCACCCGGGACGGTAATCAGCCCCAGCATTTT,CATRDGNQPQHF
NA,NA,TRBV7-6,TRBJ1-5,TGTGCCAGCAGCTTAGGACACCGATTCTCAAATCAGCCCCAGCATTTT,CASSLGHRFSNQPQHF
NA,NA,TRBV6-6,TRBJ1-2,TGTGCCAGCAGTCTCCACCGGGACGACTATGGCTACACCTTC,CASSLHRDDYGYTF
TRBD1,NA,TRBV7-2,TRBJ2-6,TGTGCCAGCAGCTTACGGCAGGGGGCCGGCTCTGGGGCCAACGTCCTGACTTTC,CASSLRQGAGSGANVLTF
NA,NA,TRBV30,TRBJ1-6,TGTGCCTGGGGGTTGACACGACCCTATAATTCACCCCTCCACTTT,CAWGLTRPYNSPLHF
NA,NA,TRBV4-2,TRBJ1-4,TGTGCCAGCAGCCAGATTCAGGGGTGGGAAGAAAAACTGTTTTTT,CASSQIQGWEEKLFF
NA,NA,TRBV18,TRBJ1-1,TGTGCCAGCTCACCCCGGACAGATTCGAACACTGAAGCTTTCTTT,CASSPRTDSNTEAFF
NA,few,TRBV27,TRBJ1-5,TGTGCCAGCAGTTTGGCAGGGTGGGGTCCCAATCAGCCCCAGCATTTT,CASSLAGWGPNQPQHF
NA,NA,TRBV30,TRBJ2-3,TGTGCCTGGAGCACGGGGATCACAGATACGCAGTATTTT,CAWSTGITDTQYF
TRBD1,NA,TRBV29-1,TRBJ1-1,TGCAGCGCTGGGGGACAGGGGAACACTGAAGCTTTCTTT,CSAGGQGNTEAFF
NA,NA,TRBV18,TRBJ2-5,TGTGCCAGCTCACCACCGCAATCGCGGAAAGAGACCCAGTACTTC,CASSPPQSRKETQYF
NA,NA,TRBV5-1,TRBJ2-6,TGCGCCAGCAGGGGCGGGTCCTACCCCTCTGGGGCCAACGTCCTGACTTTC,CASRGGSYPSGANVLTF
TRBD1,NA,TRBV7-9,TRBJ1-6,TGTGCCAGCAGCACAGGACAGGAAGGCTCACCCCTCCACTTT,CASSTGQEGSPLHF
TRBD1,NA,TRBV5-6,TRBJ1-5,TGTGCCAGCAGCCGCGGACAGGCTAGCAATCAGCCCCAGCATTTT,CASSRGQASNQPQHF
NA,NA,TRBV25-1,TRBJ1-1,TGTGCCAGCAGTGCCCCAGGCGGGGGGAACACTGAAGCTTTCTTT,CASSAPGGGNTEAFF
NA,NA,TRBV2,TRBJ2-7,TGTGCCAGCAGGGGCGGGACAGCCTACGAGCAGTACTTC,CASRGGTAYEQYF
NA,few,TRBV7-8,TRBJ1-6,TGTGCCAGCAGCCTCCATAATTCACCCCTCCACTTT,CASSLHNSPLHF